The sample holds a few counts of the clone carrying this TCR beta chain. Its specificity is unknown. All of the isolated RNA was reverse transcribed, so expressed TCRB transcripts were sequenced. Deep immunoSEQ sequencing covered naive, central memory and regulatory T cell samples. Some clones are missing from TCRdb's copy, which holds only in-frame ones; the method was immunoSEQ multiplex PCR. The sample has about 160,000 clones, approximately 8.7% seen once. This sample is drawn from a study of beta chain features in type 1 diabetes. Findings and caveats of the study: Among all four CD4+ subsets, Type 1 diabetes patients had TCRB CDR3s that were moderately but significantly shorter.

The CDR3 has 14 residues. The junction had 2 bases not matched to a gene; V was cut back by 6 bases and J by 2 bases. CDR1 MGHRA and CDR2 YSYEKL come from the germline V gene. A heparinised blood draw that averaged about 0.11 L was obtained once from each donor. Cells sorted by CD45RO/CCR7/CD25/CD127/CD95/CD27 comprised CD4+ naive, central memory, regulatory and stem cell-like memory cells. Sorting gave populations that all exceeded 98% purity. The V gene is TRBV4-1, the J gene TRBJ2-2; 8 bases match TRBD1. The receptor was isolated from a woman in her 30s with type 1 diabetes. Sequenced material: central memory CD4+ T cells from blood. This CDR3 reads CASRTGENTGELFF. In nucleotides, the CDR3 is TGCGCCAGCAGGACAGGGGAAAACACCGGGGAGCTGTTTTTT.